The clone carrying this T cell receptor beta chain showed up just a few times. Its target is unknown. This sample stems from a study of CD8 T cells in ankylosing spondylitis. Study-wide findings and caveats: In the blood and synovial fluid of reactive arthritis, some motif variants had been previously reported.

The J segment lost 6 bases and the V segment lost 1 base, leaving 3 bases of the junction unmatched. Germline V gene lookup returns CDR1 SGHRS and CDR2 YFSETQ. The CDR3 sequence is 15 residues long. TCRdb ran MiXCR on the 5' RACE reads and lists one entry per CDR3 protein. The sample consists of a few hundred thousand distinct CDR3 sequences, 10% to 13% of them appearing once. J is TRBJ2-1 and V is TRBV5-1, with 11 nucleotides matching TRBD1. This receptor was obtained from a male donor with ankylosing spondylitis or in good health (not recorded which). Sequenced material: blood, either unsorted or a sorted T cell fraction (not recorded which). DNA of the CDR3: TGCGCCAGCAGCTTGCAGGGACAGGGGGGCAATGAGCAGTTCTTC. Translated, it gives CASSLQGQGGNEQFF.